The next 16 T cell receptor beta chains were all read from a single sample in a study of shared clonotypes between healthy human individuals. Measured with immunoSEQ multiplex PCR; TCRdb has only the in-frame clones, and not every one. The repertoire consists of under 2,500,000 clones, with approximately 94% occurring once and the leading ten covering more than 0.1%. The sequenced material came from naive CD4+ T cells sorted from blood. Subset specified: CD45RA+ positively selected. The receptors were sampled from a man aged 18 to 35 in good health.

The chain uses TRBV9 and TRBJ1-5; D not certain. Germline V gene sequence: CDR1 SGDLS, CDR2 YYNGEE. The CDR3 is 14 amino acids. Trimming shortened V by 3 bases and J by 6 bases, and 13 bases separated the two germline ends. CDR3 nucleotide sequence: TGTGCCAGCAGCGCCGGGAGTTCTGTTCAGCCCCAGCATTTT. This codes for CASSAGSSVQPQHF.

The J gene is TRBJ1-6, the V gene TRBV7-2, with D possibly matching TRBD1 (5 bases). The germline V gene encodes CDR1 SGHTA and CDR2 FQGNSA. Trimming left V 5 bases short and J 0 bases short, with 17 bases between. The CDR3 extends over 18 amino acids. As DNA, the CDR3 is TGTGCCAGCAGCAATAGGGCAGGGAGCCTCTCCTATAATTCACCCCTCCACTTT. It encodes CASSNRAGSLSYNSPLHF.

V usage is TRBV6-1 and J usage is TRBJ1-4; 9 bases are a match to TRBD1. The V gene's germline CDR1 is MNHNS and CDR2 SASEGT. CDR3 length equals 14 residues. Trimming took 2 bases from V and 16 from J; bases not matched to a gene: 11. CDR3 DNA sequence: TGTGCCAGCAGTGAATCGGACAGGGGCCCGCCGGGGTTTTTT. Translating gives CASSESDRGPPGFF.

The chain combines TRBV9 with TRBJ2-7; D is uncertain. Germline V gene data show CDR1 as SGDLS and CDR2 as YYNGEE. The CDR3 length is 15 residues. Trimming shortened V by 4 bases and J by 6 bases, and 20 bases separated the two germline ends. CDR3 loop: CASSPQSHPPIEQYF. The CDR3 nucleotides are TGTGCCAGCAGCCCACAGAGCCATCCTCCTATCGAGCAGTACTTC.

A few counts support this clone. J is TRBJ2-7 and V is TRBV6-5; D not certain. Per the germline V gene, CDR1 is MNHEY and CDR2 is SVGAGI. CDR3 length: 14 amino acids. The germline V and J ends were trimmed by 2 bases and 3 bases, with 11 bases remaining between them. CDR3 bases: TGTGCCAGCAGTTACGGTCCGGGCAACTACGAGCAGTACTTC. As protein: CASSYGPGNYEQYF.

The V and J genes are TRBV6-5 and TRBJ2-3, with TRBD2 as a possible D gene (6 bases). The CDR3 loop spans 14 amino acids. V gave up 9 bases and J gave up 0 bases, with 13 bases separating them. Germline V gives CDR1 MNHEY, CDR2 SVGAGI. The CDR3 loop is CASRGRYSTDTQYF. The CDR3 DNA is TGTGCCAGTCGTGGGAGGTATAGCACAGATACGCAGTATTTT.

This chain uses TRBV12-5 with TRBJ1-5; D not resolved. CDR1 is LGHNT and CDR2 is FRNRAP in the germline V gene. The CDR3 covers 15 residues. Trimming shortened V by 3 bases and J by 2 bases, and 11 bases separated the two germline ends. The CDR3 coding sequence is TGTGCTAGTGGTTTCGTACCCCGGGGCAATCAGCCCCAGCATTTT. Its translation is CASGFVPRGNQPQHF.

Comments on this clone: This CDR3 is also generated by other DNA sequences in the sample. This chain uses TRBV28 with TRBJ2-7; no clear D. The V end was cut by 4 bases, the J end by 0 bases, with 1 base between. CDR3 length: 11 residues. Germline V gives CDR1 MDHEN, CDR2 SYDVKM. CDR3 in DNA: TGTGCCAGCAGTTCCTCCTACGAGCAGTACTTC. Its protein product is CASSSSYEQYF.

This CDR3 reads CASMRTPNSPLHF. CDR3 bases: TGTGCCAGCATGAGGACACCTAATTCACCCCTCCACTTT. This sequence joins TRBV2 and TRBJ1-6; D is perhaps TRBD1 (5 bases). V lost 7 bases to trimming and J lost 6 bases, with 10 bases between them. The CDR3 runs to 13 residues. The V gene's germline CDR1 is SNHLY and CDR2 FYNNEI.

This rearrangement joins TRBV18 to TRBJ1-4; a possible D gene is TRBD1 (5 bases). Between the trimmed V and J ends, which lost 2 bases and 0 bases, there was a span of 13 bases. The CDR3 consists of 17 residues. Germline CDR1 and CDR2: KGHSH and LQKENI. The CDR3 region is CASSPINGGTTNEKLFF. CDR3 in DNA: TGTGCCAGCTCACCAATTAACGGGGGGACAACTAATGAAAAACTGTTTTTT.

The chain joins TRBV6-1 to TRBJ1-2; a weak D match, TRBD1 (6 bases). The germline V gene has CDR1 MNHNS and CDR2 SASEGT. CDR3 length equals 15 residues. Trimming removed 4 bases at V and 0 bases at J, with 12 bases between. The CDR3 protein is CASSGRQVANYGYTF. The DNA of the CDR3 is TGTGCCAGCAGTGGGAGACAGGTGGCTAACTATGGCTACACCTTC.

The CDR3 DNA is TGCGCCAGCAGGACTGTGACTAGCGGTTCCCTGGCGTTCTTC. It specifies CASRTVTSGSLAFF. The chain is built from TRBV5-1 and TRBJ2-1; 9 bases map to TRBD2. Per the germline V gene, CDR1 is SGHRS and CDR2 is YFSETQ. J was trimmed by 15 bases and V by 5 bases; bases with no gene match: 15. This CDR3 is 14 amino acids long.

The chain combines TRBV5-4 with TRBJ2-3; perhaps TRBD2 as D (7 bases). The CDR3 runs to 15 residues. CDR1 is SGHNT and CDR2 is YYREEE in the germline V gene (reference sequence). Trimming removed 4 bases at V and 5 bases at J, with 17 bases between. The CDR3 is CASSTGGGGIDTQYF. In DNA form, the CDR3 reads TGTGCCAGCAGCACCGGAGGGGGGGGCATAGATACGCAGTATTTT. The full variable domain, completed using reference TRBV5-4 and TRBJ2-3, is ETGVTQSPTHLIKTRGQQVTLRCSSQSGHNTVSWYQQALGQGPQFIFQYYREEENGRGNFPPRFSGLQFPNYSSELNVNALELDDSALYLCASSTGGGGIDTQYFGPGTRLTVL.

The chain carries TRBV5-6 and TRBJ2-7; possibly TRBD1 for D (6 bases). This CDR3 is 15 amino acids long. Germline-derived CDR1 and CDR2 are SGHDT and YYEEEE. Trimming shortened V by 0 bases and J by 0 bases, and 10 bases separated the two germline ends. The CDR3 DNA sequence: TGTGCCAGCAGCTTGGCGACAGGCACCTCCTACGAGCAGTACTTC. This gives the protein CASSLATGTSYEQYF. The full variable domain, rest sourced from reference TRBV5-6 and TRBJ2-7, is DAGVTQSPTHLIKTRGQQVTLRCSPKSGHDTVSWYQQALGQGPQFIFQYYEEEERQRGNFPDRFSGHQFPNYSSELNVNALLLGDSALYLCASSLATGTSYEQYFGPGTRLTVT.

Note on this clone: The sample contains more than one DNA sequence encoding this CDR3. The chain combines TRBV5-1 with TRBJ1-1; 10 bases line up with TRBD1. Germline CDR1 and CDR2: SGHRS and YFSETQ. The CDR3 is made up of 13 amino acids. The trim removed 4 bases at V and 5 bases at J, leaving 2 bases unmatched. The CDR3 sequence is CASSGTGDTEAFF. CDR3 nucleotides: TGCGCCAGCAGCGGGACAGGGGATACTGAAGCTTTCTTT.

This rearrangement joins TRBV9 to TRBJ1-2; D call uncertain. V dropped 2 bases and J dropped 1 base, with 6 bases sitting between them. This CDR3 contains 13 residues. Germline V gives CDR1 SGDLS, CDR2 YYNGEE. The CDR3 loop is CASSVRDNYGYTF. The CDR3 nucleotides read TGTGCCAGCAGCGTTAGGGATAACTATGGCTACACCTTC.